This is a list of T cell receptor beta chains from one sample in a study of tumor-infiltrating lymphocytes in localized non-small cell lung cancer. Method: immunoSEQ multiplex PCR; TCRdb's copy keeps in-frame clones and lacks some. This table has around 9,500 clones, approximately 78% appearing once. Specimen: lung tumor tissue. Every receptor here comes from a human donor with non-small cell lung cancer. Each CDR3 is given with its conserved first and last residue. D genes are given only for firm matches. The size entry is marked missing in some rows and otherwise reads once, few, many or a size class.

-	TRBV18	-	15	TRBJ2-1	TGTGCCAGCTCACGGGAAACGGGAGCGAACAATGAGCAGTTCTTC	CASSRETGANNEQFF
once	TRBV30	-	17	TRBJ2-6	TGTGCCTGGAGACTCCGAGGGGGATCCTCTGGGGCCAACGTCCTGACTTTC	CAWRLRGGSSGANVLTF
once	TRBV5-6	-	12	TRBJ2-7	TGTGCCAGCAGTATGAGCTCCTACGAGCAGTACTTC	CASSMSSYEQYF
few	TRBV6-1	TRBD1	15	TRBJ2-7	TGTGCCAGCAGTACCGCCGGGACAGGGGCCTACGAGCAGTACTTC	CASSTAGTGAYEQYF
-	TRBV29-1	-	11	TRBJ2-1	TGCAGCGGGGGACCCAGGGGCGAGCAGTTCTTC	CSGGPRGEQFF
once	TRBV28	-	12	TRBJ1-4	TGTGCCACCGGACGATCCAATGAAAAACTGTTTTTT	CATGRSNEKLFF
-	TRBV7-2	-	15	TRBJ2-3	TGTGCCAGCAGCTTAGCCGGGTCCACCACAGATACGCAGTATTTT	CASSLAGSTTDTQYF
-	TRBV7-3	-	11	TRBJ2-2	TGTGCCAGCAGCTTGGCCGGGGAGCTGTTTTTT	CASSLAGELFF
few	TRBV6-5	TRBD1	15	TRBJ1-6	TGTGCCAGCAGTTACGGGGACAGGAATAATTCACCCCTCCACTTT	CASSYGDRNNSPLHF
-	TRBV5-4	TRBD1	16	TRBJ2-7	TGTGCCAGCAGACATGACGTCGGGACAGGGGCCTACGAGCAGTACTTC	CASRHDVGTGAYEQYF
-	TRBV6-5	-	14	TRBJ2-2	TGTGCCAGCAGGAACAGGGTAAACACCGGGGAGCTGTTTTTT	CASRNRVNTGELFF
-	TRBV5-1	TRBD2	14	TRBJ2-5	TGCGCCAGCCGCCAGCGGGAGGGCCGAGAGACCCAGTACTTC	CASRQREGRETQYF
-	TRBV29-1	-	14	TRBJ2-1	TGCAGCGGTTTCACAGGGAGCTCCTACAATGAGCAGTTCTTC	CSGFTGSSYNEQFF
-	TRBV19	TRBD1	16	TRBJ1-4	TGTGCCAGTAGTCCCGGAGGGACCGGGACAGCTGAAAAACTGTTTTTT	CASSPGGTGTAEKLFF
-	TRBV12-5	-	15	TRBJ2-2	TGTGCTAGTGGTTTGGGGACACCGGGACCCGGGGAGCTGTTTTTT	CASGLGTPGPGELFF
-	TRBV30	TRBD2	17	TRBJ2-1	TGTGCCTGGAGTGTAGGGGCTCTAGCGGGGGGCGTCAATGAGCAGTTCTTC	CAWSVGALAGGVNEQFF
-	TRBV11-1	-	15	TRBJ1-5	TGTGCCAGCAGCTCCGGAGGGGGAAACAATCAGCCCCAGCATTTT	CASSSGGGNNQPQHF
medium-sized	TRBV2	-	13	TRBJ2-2	TGTGCCAGCACCGTTAGTAGCACCGGGGAGCTGTTTTTT	CASTVSSTGELFF
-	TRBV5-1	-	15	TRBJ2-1	TGCGCCAGCAGCCCGGAGGGGGGCAGCTACAATGAGCAGTTCTTC	CASSPEGGSYNEQFF
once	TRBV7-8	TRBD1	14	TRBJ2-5	TGTGCCAGCAGCAAACCTGGACCAGGGGGGACCCAGTACTTC	CASSKPGPGGTQYF
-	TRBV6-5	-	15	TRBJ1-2	TGTGCCAGCAGTTTCCGACCCCGATCTAACAAGGGCTACACCTTC	CASSFRPRSNKGYTF
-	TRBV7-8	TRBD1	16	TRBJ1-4	TGTGCCAGCAGCACCCCCCCGGGACAGCTTAATGAAAAACTGTTTTTT	CASSTPPGQLNEKLFF
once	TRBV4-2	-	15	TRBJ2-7	TGTGCCAGCAGCCTATACCTCGGGACCGGATACGAGCAGTACTTC	CASSLYLGTGYEQYF
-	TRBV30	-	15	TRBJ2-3	TGTGCCTGGAGTACTAGTTACTCCCCCACAGATACGCAGTATTTT	CAWSTSYSPTDTQYF
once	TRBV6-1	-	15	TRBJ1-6	TGTGCCAGCAGCGATAGACAGTACTATAATTCACCCCTCCACTTT	CASSDRQYYNSPLHF
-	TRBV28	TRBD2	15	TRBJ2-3	TGTGCCAGCAGTCCTAGCGGGAGGGTGTGGGATACGCAGTATTTT	CASSPSGRVWDTQYF